This T cell receptor beta chain was sequenced in a study of T cells after yellow fever vaccination. One entry per CDR3 protein, called by TCRdb with MiXCR from the 5' RACE reads. The sample lists a few hundred thousand distinct CDR3 sequences, around a sixth seen once, with over 15% in the top ten. This clonotype was picked up a small number of times. CDR3 length equals 13 residues. The J segment lost 4 bases and the V segment lost 5 bases, leaving 7 bases of the junction unmatched. The germline CDR1 and CDR2 sequences are DFQATT and SNEGSKA (reference sequence). Sequenced material: PBMCs, taken before the yellow fever booster vaccination. This TCR came from a man aged 18 to 35 who received the YFV17D yellow fever vaccine. The chain uses TRBV20-1 and TRBJ2-7; 8 nucleotides agree with TRBD2. The DNA for the CDR3 is TGCAGTGCTTCCGGGGGGGCCCTTTACGAGCAGTACTTC. Encoded protein: CSASGGALYEQYF.